The 32 T cell receptor beta chains below all came from one sample that was sequenced in a study of blood T cells in healthy people across ages. Through a sample-barcoded 5' primer and a J-beta primer mix, a second PCR was run for about 6 to 11 cycles. TCRdb recomputed calls from the 5' RACE reads with MiXCR, one row per CDR3 protein. The repertoire holds around 800,000 distinct CDR3 sequences, with 50% to 65% as singletons. Sequencing was performed on blood. These receptors came from a man aged 80 or over in good health.

The genes are TRBV12-3 or TRBV12-4 and TRBJ2-7; the match to TRBD1 covers 7 bases. The V segment lost 3 bases and the J segment 3 bases; nucleotides outside the gene matches: 2. The CDR3 has 13 residues. In DNA form, the CDR3 reads TGTGCCAGCAGTTTTGGGACAGACTACGAGCAGTACTTC. Encoded protein: CASSFGTDYEQYF.

Here the CDR3 reads CASSENTLPKETQYF. CDR3 sequence (DNA): TGTGCCAGCAGTGAAAACACACTGCCCAAAGAGACCCAGTACTTC. The gene calls are TRBV2 and TRBJ2-5; D call uncertain. In germline, CDR1 is SNHLY, CDR2 FYNNEI. The V end was cut by 2 bases, the J end by 3 bases, with 13 bases between. This CDR3 region has 15 residues.

The chain joins TRBV20-1 to TRBJ2-3, with D perhaps TRBD1 (6 bases). Germline V gene data show CDR1 as DFQATT and CDR2 as SNEGSKA (reference sequence). V was clipped by 3 bases and J by 0 bases, with 19 bases between them. This CDR3 is built from 17 residues. The CDR3 sequence is CSASRQDLADSTDTQYF. DNA for the CDR3: TGCAGTGCTAGCCGACAGGACCTAGCAGACAGCACAGATACGCAGTATTTT.

In its sample, this clonotype was seen a few times. The gene calls are TRBV27 and TRBJ1-1; D is possibly TRBD1 (5 bases). CDR1 is MNHEY, CDR2 SMNVEV, per germline (reference sequence). CDR3 length equals 15 residues. Trimming took 0 bases from V and 5 from J, leaving 13 bases between them. CDR3 loop: CASSLSSRVNTEAFF. CDR3 sequence (DNA): TGTGCCAGCAGTTTATCGTCCAGGGTAAATACTGAAGCTTTCTTT.

The chain is built from TRBV2 and TRBJ2-7; TRBD1 matches at 8 bases. The germline V gene encodes CDR1 SNHLY and CDR2 FYNNEI. The ends lost 6 bases at V and 3 bases at J; junction bases unmatched: 10. This CDR3 is 15 amino acids long. CDR3 in amino acids: CASRTGTGLLYEQYF. For the CDR3, the DNA is TGTGCCAGCAGAACCGGGACAGGACTCCTCTACGAGCAGTACTTC.

This clonotype was counted a few times. The chain recombines TRBV6-1 with TRBJ2-1, with D possibly TRBD2 on 6 matching bases. V gave up 2 bases and J gave up 6 bases, with 14 bases separating them. CDR1 is MNHNS, CDR2 SASEGT, per germline. The CDR3 extends over 15 amino acids. The CDR3 nucleotides read TGTGCCAGCAGTGAACCGCGGGGCCTAAGCAATGAGCAGTTCTTC. This encodes CASSEPRGLSNEQFF.

This clonotype showed up just a few times. The chain links TRBV18 to TRBJ2-1; 7 bases align to TRBD1. The CDR3 runs 16 residues. The V gene end was trimmed by 0 bases and the J gene end by 2 bases; junction bases not matched to a gene: 4. In germline, CDR1 is KGHSH, CDR2 LQKENI. This CDR3 is CASSPPDRDPYNEQFF. CDR3 nucleotides: TGTGCCAGCTCACCACCCGACAGGGATCCCTACAATGAGCAGTTCTTC. Full variable domain (remainder filled in from reference TRBV18 and TRBJ2-1): NAGVMQNPRHLVRRRGQEARLRCSPMKGHSHVYWYRQLPEEGLKFMVYLQKENIIDESGMPKERFSAEFPKEGPSILRIQQVVRGDSAAYFCASSPPDRDPYNEQFFGPGTRLTVL.

This clonotype occurred a few times. The V call is TRBV24-1, the J call TRBJ2-4; TRBD1 is a possible D gene (6 bases). Germline V lookup: CDR1 KGHDR, CDR2 SFDVKD. CDR3 size: 14 residues. Trimming took 4 bases from V and 9 from J, leaving 15 bases between them. For the CDR3, the DNA is TGTGCCACCAGTGAGTCACAGGGTCGGAGCATTCAGTACTTC. It is translated as CATSESQGRSIQYF.

This chain uses TRBV7-9 with TRBJ2-1; 12 bases are a match to TRBD2. After removal of 1 base from V and 8 bases from J, the junction contained 6 bases not matched to a gene. Germline V gene lookup returns CDR1 SEHNR and CDR2 FQNEAQ (reference sequence). CDR3 length: 16 amino acids. CDR3: CASSLGLAGGLDEQFF. CDR3 coding DNA: TGTGCCAGCAGCTTAGGCCTAGCGGGAGGGCTAGATGAGCAGTTCTTC.

This clonotype was picked up a small number of times. V and J are TRBV29-1 and TRBJ1-2, with 9 nucleotides matching TRBD1. The J segment lost 0 bases and the V segment lost 4 bases, leaving 3 bases of the junction unmatched. Germline lookup yields CDR1 SQVTM and CDR2 ANQGSEA. The CDR3 runs to 14 residues. The CDR3 DNA follows: TGCAGCGTTGTTGGACAGGGGTCTAACTATGGCTACACCTTC. This gives the protein CSVVGQGSNYGYTF.

This clonotype has just one count. The J gene is TRBJ2-6, the V gene TRBV7-3; TRBD1 matches at 8 bases. The CDR3 is made up of 17 amino acids. In germline, CDR1 is SGHTA, CDR2 FQGTGA. The V gene end was trimmed by 0 bases and the J gene end by 4 bases; junction bases not matched to a gene: 5. In DNA, the CDR3 is TGTGCCAGCAGCTTAACGGCAGGGGGCTCGGGGGCCAACGTCCTGACTTTC. Translation gives CASSLTAGGSGANVLTF. The full variable domain, its missing parts supplied by reference TRBV7-3 and TRBJ2-6, is GAGVSQTPSNKVTEKGKYVELRCDPISGHTALYWYRQSLGQGPEFLIYFQGTGAADDSGLPNDRFFAVRPEGSVSTLKIQRTERGDSAVYLCASSLTAGGSGANVLTFGAGSRLTVL.

The chain is built from TRBV20-1 and TRBJ2-1; perhaps D is TRBD1 or TRBD2 (7 bases each). This CDR3 region has 16 residues. Trimming removed 0 bases from V and 6 bases from J, with 18 bases in between. CDR1 and CDR2 (germline): DFQATT, SNEGSKA (reference sequence). CDR3 loop: CSARDLQGGAGNEQFF. Here the CDR3 DNA reads TGCAGTGCTAGAGATCTCCAGGGGGGGGCTGGCAATGAGCAGTTCTTC.

In this sample, this clonotype turned up a few times. The CDR3 here is CASSRDLHNEQFF. CDR3 bases: TGTGCCAGCTCACGGGACCTACACAATGAGCAGTTCTTC. The genes are TRBV18 and TRBJ2-1; D may correspond to TRBD1 or TRBD2 (5 bases each). CDR1 and CDR2 from the germline V gene are KGHSH and LQKENI. This CDR3 is 13 amino acids long. V lost 4 bases to trimming and J lost 5 bases, with 9 bases between them.

The chain joins TRBV20-1 to TRBJ2-3; no clear D gene. This CDR3 region has 14 residues. Trimming left V 0 bases short and J 3 bases short, with 10 bases between. Looked up from germline, CDR1 is DFQATT and CDR2 is SNEGSKA (reference sequence). Written as DNA, the CDR3 is TGCAGTGCTAGAGAACGGAGTATTACAGATACGCAGTATTTT. Encoded protein: CSARERSITDTQYF.

In its sample, this clonotype was seen a few times. This chain links TRBV29-1 with TRBJ2-7; 7 bases align to TRBD2. V lost 1 base and J lost 3; bases outside the gene matches: 3. The CDR3 sequence is 13 residues long. Germline lookup yields CDR1 SQVTM and CDR2 ANQGSEA. Here the CDR3 reads CSVEVGLGYEQYF. For the CDR3, the DNA is TGCAGCGTTGAAGTAGGACTAGGCTACGAGCAGTACTTC.

The chain has TRBV3-1 and TRBJ1-2; D remains ambiguous. The germline V and J ends were trimmed by 3 bases and 6 bases, with 14 bases remaining between them. The CDR3 totals 14 residues. Germline-derived CDR1 and CDR2 are LGHDT and YNNKEL (reference sequence). CDR3 nucleotide sequence: TGTGCCAGCAGCCACCCCCGAGGAGTGGATGGCTACACCTTC. This encodes CASSHPRGVDGYTF.

The chain uses TRBV20-1 and TRBJ2-7; TRBD2 aligns across 10 bases. Trimming took 3 bases from V and 0 from J; bases not matched to a gene: 8. The CDR3 has 16 amino acids. Germline CDR1 reads DFQATT; CDR2 reads SNEGSKA (reference sequence). The CDR3 DNA reads as TGCAGTGCTAGCGGGGCCGGGACTAGCGACTCCTACGAGCAGTACTTC. It codes for CSASGAGTSDSYEQYF.

The chain links TRBV12-3 or TRBV12-4 to TRBJ2-3; D perhaps matches TRBD2 (6 bases). Trimming pared 2 bases from V and 1 base from J, leaving 13 bases between. The CDR3 is 16 amino acids. In nucleotides, the CDR3 is TGTGCCAGCAGTTTAAGTATAGGAGGGGGCACAGATACGCAGTATTTT. Translated: CASSLSIGGGTDTQYF.

The CDR3 protein is CATSRDYTSYEQYF. DNA of the CDR3: TGTGCCACCAGCAGAGATTACACGTCCTACGAGCAGTACTTC. The J gene is TRBJ2-7, the V gene TRBV15; D not certain. The CDR3 has 14 residues. From germline, CDR1 is LNHNV and CDR2 YYDKDF (reference sequence). The V gene lost 0 bases and the J gene lost 1 base, with 7 bases spanning the gap.

About this clonotype: A much larger clone lies a single base off, so this may be a read error. The chain uses TRBV5-1 and TRBJ2-1; TRBD1 matches 9 bases. The assigned J gene may be wrong: the sequence end matches TRBJ2-7 better. The CDR3 covers 15 residues. The germline V gene has CDR1 SGHRS and CDR2 YFSETQ. The CDR3 protein is CASSPTGGNYNEQYF. The CDR3 DNA follows: TGCGCCAGCAGCCCTACAGGGGGCAATTACAATGAGCAGTACTTC.

This clonotype was seen only once. The chain carries TRBV3-1 and TRBJ2-4; no definite D call. The J call may be faulty, since TRBJ2-7 better matches the DNA end. The germline CDR1 and CDR2 sequences are LGHDT and YNNKEL (reference sequence). The CDR3 consists of 15 residues. CDR3 bases: TGTGCCAGCAGCCAAGGTGGCCAGTCCACCTACGAGCAGTACTTC. Protein: CASSQGGQSTYEQYF.

The chain is built from TRBV3-1 and TRBJ2-1; 13 bases match TRBD2. The CDR3 spans 15 residues. Germline CDR1 is LGHDT and CDR2 is YNNKEL (reference sequence). J lost 7 bases, V lost 5 bases, and 5 bases had no gene match. CDR3 in amino acids: CASSGLAGVQNEQFF. CDR3 DNA: TGTGCCAGCAGCGGACTAGCGGGAGTTCAGAATGAGCAGTTCTTC.

The chain is built from TRBV11-2 and TRBJ2-4, with D possibly TRBD1 on 5 matching bases. This CDR3 has 14 residues. CDR1 SGHAT and CDR2 FQNNGV come from the germline V gene. Trimming took off 2 bases at V and 13 bases at J, with 18 bases between the two ends. CDR3 in amino acids: CASSLSPDKKEQYF. DNA for the CDR3: TGTGCCAGCAGCTTATCTCCGGACAAGAAGGAGCAGTACTTC.

The rearrangement joins TRBV27 to TRBJ2-7, with TRBD2 as a possible D gene (5 bases). The tail of the sequence fits TRBJ2-5 better, so the J call may be wrong. CDR3 size: 14 residues. Germline assignment: CDR1 MNHEY and CDR2 SMNVEV (reference sequence). As DNA, the CDR3 is TGTGCCAGCAGATTAAGCGGTCTAGGGGAGACCCAGTACTTC. As protein: CASRLSGLGETQYF.

This clonotype showed up just a few times. The gene calls are TRBV6-5 and TRBJ1-2, with 7 bases fitting TRBD1. From germline, CDR1 is MNHEY and CDR2 SVGAGI. J was trimmed by 4 bases and V by 0 bases; bases with no gene match: 8. The CDR3 runs 16 residues. The CDR3 bases are TGTGCCAGCAGTTACTCGATTCGGGACAGCGTCTATGGCTACACCTTC. Protein: CASSYSIRDSVYGYTF.

The V call is TRBV4-2, the J call TRBJ2-5; 9 bases fit TRBD2. The CDR3 runs 17 residues. Germline V gene sequence: CDR1 LGHNA, CDR2 YNFKEQ. The ends lost 0 bases at V and 5 bases at J; junction bases unmatched: 10. The CDR3 DNA is TGTGCCAGCAGCCAAGATGCGGCGGGAGGGCCGAAGGAGACCCAGTACTTC. It is translated as CASSQDAAGGPKETQYF.

Remarks on this clonotype: A read error may produce the germline difference seen at one junction end. The chain recombines TRBV7-9 with TRBJ2-1; 7 bases map to TRBD1. Germline CDR1 reads SEHNR; CDR2 reads FQNEAQ (reference sequence). This CDR3 has 15 residues. The CDR3 nucleotides read TGTGACAGCAGCGCGACAGGGCCCTCCTACAATGAGCAGTTCTTC. It translates to CDSSATGPSYNEQFF.

This clonotype was counted a few times. This chain links TRBV20-1 with TRBJ2-3; D call uncertain. The CDR3 consists of 12 residues. The V end was cut by 6 bases, the J end by 6 bases, with 13 bases between. Germline CDR1 reads DFQATT; CDR2 reads SNEGSKA (reference sequence). CDR3 residues: CSAAPQVDTQYF. The CDR3 nucleotides are TGCAGTGCCGCTCCCCAAGTTGATACGCAGTATTTT.

Of note for this clonotype: One end of the junction fails to match germline, which may point to a read error. This rearrangement joins TRBV18 to TRBJ2-5; 7 nucleotides agree with TRBD2. In germline, CDR1 is KGHSH, CDR2 LQKENI. The CDR3 is 15 amino acids. CDR3 sequence: CASSPQRGPRETQYF. The CDR3, as DNA: TGTGCCAGCTCTCCACAGCGGGGCCCCCGAGAGACCCAGTACTTC.

The chain recombines TRBV20-1 with TRBJ2-5; D remains ambiguous. The V end was cut by 6 bases, the J end by 11 bases, with 28 bases between. The CDR3 runs 15 residues. Germline CDR1 DFQATT, CDR2 SNEGSKA (reference sequence). CDR3 coding DNA: TGCAGTGCCAATGGCGTTATTGGCTCCTACAATGAGCAGTACTTC. Protein: CSANGVIGSYNEQYF.

The sample holds a few counts of this clonotype. The chain has TRBV20-1 and TRBJ2-1, with TRBD2 matching over 8 bases. V shed 3 bases, J shed 6 bases, and the junction held 10 bases outside the gene matches. CDR3 length: 15 amino acids. CDR1 and CDR2 from the germline V gene are DFQATT and SNEGSKA (reference sequence). CDR3 DNA: TGCAGTGCTAGGGCCGCCAGCGGGAGAACCAATGAGCAGTTCTTC. Residues: CSARAASGRTNEQFF.

V is TRBV6-6 and J is TRBJ1-1; 7 bases are shared with TRBD1. With 4 bases clipped from V and 7 bases from J, the junction kept 9 bases outside the gene matches. Per the germline V gene, CDR1 is MNHNY and CDR2 is SVGAGI (reference sequence). The CDR3 loop spans 14 amino acids. The CDR3 reads CASSSLDRRVEAFF. The CDR3 DNA sequence: TGTGCCAGCAGTTCGCTGGACAGGAGAGTTGAAGCTTTCTTT.